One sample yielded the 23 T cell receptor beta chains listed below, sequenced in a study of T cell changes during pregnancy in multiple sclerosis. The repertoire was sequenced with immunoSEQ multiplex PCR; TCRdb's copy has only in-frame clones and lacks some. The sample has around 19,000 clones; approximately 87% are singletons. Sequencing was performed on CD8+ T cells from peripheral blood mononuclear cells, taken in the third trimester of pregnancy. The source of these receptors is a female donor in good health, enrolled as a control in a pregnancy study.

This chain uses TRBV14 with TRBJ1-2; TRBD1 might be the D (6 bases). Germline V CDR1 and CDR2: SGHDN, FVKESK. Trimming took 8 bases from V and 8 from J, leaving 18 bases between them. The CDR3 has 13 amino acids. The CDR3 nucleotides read TGTGCCAGCCGCTTCGGACAGCTTGACGGCTACACCTTC. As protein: CASRFGQLDGYTF. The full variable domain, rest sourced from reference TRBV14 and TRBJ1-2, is EAGVTQFPSHSVIEKGQTVTLRCDPISGHDNLYWYRRVMGKEIKFLLHFVKESKQDESGMPNNRFLAERTGGTYSTLKVQPAELEDSGVYFCASRFGQLDGYTFGSGTRLTVV.

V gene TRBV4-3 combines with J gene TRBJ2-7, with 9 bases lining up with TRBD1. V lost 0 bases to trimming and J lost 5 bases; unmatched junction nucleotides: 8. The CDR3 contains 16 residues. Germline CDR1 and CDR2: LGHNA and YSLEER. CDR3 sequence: CASSQEPGQGSHEQYF. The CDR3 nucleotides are TGCGCCAGCAGCCAAGAGCCAGGACAGGGGAGTCACGAGCAGTACTTC.

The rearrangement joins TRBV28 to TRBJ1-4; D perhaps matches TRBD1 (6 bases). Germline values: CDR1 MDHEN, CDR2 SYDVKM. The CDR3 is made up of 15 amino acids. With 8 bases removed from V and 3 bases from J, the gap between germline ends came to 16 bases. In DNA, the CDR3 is TGTGCCAGCGAGGGGATGGACAGTCCTAATGAAAAACTGTTTTTT. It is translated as CASEGMDSPNEKLFF.

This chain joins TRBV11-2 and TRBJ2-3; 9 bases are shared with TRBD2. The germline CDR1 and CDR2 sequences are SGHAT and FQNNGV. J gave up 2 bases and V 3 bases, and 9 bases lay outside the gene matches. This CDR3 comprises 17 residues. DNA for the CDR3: TGTGCCAGCAGCTTCGGTAGCGGGGGCGCCTTCACAGATACGCAGTATTTT. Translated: CASSFGSGGAFTDTQYF.

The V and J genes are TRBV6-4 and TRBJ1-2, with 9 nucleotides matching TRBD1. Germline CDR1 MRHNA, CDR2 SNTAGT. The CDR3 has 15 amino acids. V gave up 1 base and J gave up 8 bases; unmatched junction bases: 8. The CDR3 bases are TGTGCCAGCAGTGACTTGGGACAGGGAATGGGGGGCTACACCTTC. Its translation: CASSDLGQGMGGYTF.

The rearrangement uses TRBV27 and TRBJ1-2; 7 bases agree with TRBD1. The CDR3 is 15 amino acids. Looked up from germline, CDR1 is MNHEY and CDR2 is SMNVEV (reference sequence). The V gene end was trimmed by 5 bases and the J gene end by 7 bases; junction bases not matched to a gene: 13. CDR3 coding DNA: TGTGCCAGCAGTCAACAAACGACAGGGTTTGCTGGCTACACCTTC. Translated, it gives CASSQQTTGFAGYTF.

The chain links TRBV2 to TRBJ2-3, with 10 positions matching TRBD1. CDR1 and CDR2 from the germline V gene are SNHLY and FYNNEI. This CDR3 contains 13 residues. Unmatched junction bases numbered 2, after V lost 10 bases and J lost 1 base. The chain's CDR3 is CATDRGRTDTQYF. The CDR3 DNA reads TGTGCCACCGACAGGGGGCGCACAGATACGCAGTATTTT. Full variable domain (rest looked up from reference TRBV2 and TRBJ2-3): EPEVTQTPSHQVTQMGQEVILRCVPISNHLYFYWYRQILGQKVEFLVSFYNNEISEKSEIFDDQFSVERPDGSNFTLKIRSTKLEDSAMYFCATDRGRTDTQYFGPGTRLTVL.

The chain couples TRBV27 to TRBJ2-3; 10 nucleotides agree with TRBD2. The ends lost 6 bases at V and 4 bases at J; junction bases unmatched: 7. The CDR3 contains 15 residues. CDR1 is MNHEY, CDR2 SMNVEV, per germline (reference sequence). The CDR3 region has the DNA TGTGCCAGCAGCCAAGAGCGGGGGGGCCCAGATACGCAGTATTTT. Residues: CASSQERGGPDTQYF.

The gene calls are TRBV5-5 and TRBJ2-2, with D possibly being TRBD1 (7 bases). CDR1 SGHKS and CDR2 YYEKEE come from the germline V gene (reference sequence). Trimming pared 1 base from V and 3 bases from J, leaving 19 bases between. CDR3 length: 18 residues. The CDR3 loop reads CASSLYRGGGVDTGELFF. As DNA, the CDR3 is TGTGCCAGCAGCTTGTACAGGGGAGGAGGTGTGGACACCGGGGAGCTGTTTTTT.

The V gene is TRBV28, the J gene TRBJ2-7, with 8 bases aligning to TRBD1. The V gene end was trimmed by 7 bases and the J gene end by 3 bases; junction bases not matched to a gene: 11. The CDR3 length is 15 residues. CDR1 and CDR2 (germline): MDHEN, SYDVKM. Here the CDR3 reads CASTGLRDRLYEQYF. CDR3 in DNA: TGTGCCAGCACCGGTCTCCGGGACAGGCTCTACGAGCAGTACTTC.

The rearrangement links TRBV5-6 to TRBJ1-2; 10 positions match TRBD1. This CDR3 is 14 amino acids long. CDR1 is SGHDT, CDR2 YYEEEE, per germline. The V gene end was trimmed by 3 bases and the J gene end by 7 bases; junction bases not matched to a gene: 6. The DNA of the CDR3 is TGTGCCAGCAGCTCCGGGACAGGGGTCTCTGGCTACACCTTC. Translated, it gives CASSSGTGVSGYTF.

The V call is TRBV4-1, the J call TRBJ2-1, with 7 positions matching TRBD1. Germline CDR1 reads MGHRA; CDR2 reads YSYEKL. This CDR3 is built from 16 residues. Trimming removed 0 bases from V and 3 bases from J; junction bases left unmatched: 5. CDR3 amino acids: CASSQDGQAIYNEQFF. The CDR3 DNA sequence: TGCGCCAGCAGCCAAGATGGACAGGCGATCTACAATGAGCAGTTCTTC.

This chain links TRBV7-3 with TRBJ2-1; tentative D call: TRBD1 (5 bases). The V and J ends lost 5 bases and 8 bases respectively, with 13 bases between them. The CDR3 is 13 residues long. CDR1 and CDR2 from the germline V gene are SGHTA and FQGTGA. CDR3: CASSPLQGDEQFF. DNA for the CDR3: TGTGCCAGCAGCCCCCTCCAGGGCGATGAGCAGTTCTTC.

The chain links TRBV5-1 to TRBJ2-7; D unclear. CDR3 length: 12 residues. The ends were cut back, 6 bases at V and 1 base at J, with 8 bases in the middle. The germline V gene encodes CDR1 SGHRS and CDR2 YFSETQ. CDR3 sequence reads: CASTSLSYEQYF. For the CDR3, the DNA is TGCGCCAGCACCTCCCTATCCTACGAGCAGTACTTC.

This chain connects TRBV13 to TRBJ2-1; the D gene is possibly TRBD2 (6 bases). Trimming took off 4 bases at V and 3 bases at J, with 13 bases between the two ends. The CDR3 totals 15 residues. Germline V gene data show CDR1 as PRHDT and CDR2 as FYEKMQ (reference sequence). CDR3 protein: CASSSQAGSYNEQFF. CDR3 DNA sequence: TGTGCCAGCAGCTCGCAAGCGGGCAGCTACAATGAGCAGTTCTTC. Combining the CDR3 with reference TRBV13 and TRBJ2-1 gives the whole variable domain AAGVIQSPRHLIKEKRETATLKCYPIPRHDTVYWYQQGPGQDPQFLISFYEKMQSDKGSIPDRFSAQQFSDYHSELNMSSLELGDSALYFCASSSQAGSYNEQFFGPGTRLTVL.

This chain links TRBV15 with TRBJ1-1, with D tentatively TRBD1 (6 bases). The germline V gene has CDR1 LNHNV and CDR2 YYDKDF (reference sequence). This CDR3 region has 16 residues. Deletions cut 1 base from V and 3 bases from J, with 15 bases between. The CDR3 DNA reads TGTGCCACCAGCAGAGGAGGGGGGGCGCGTGACACTGAAGCTTTCTTT. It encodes CATSRGGGARDTEAFF.

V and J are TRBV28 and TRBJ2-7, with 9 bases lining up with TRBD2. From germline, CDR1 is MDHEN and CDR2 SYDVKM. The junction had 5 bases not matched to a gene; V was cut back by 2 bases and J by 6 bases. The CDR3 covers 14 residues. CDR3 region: CASSLPGLAGEQYF. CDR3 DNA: TGTGCCAGCAGTTTACCGGGACTAGCAGGCGAGCAGTACTTC.

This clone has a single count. CDR3 region: CASSTGQRAPLHF. In nucleotides, the CDR3 is TGTGCCAGTAGCACCGGGCAGAGGGCACCCCTCCACTTT. The chain joins TRBV19 to TRBJ1-6; D not resolved. This CDR3 is built from 13 residues. The V gene lost 6 bases and the J gene lost 11 bases, with 14 bases spanning the gap. Germline CDR1 reads LNHDA; CDR2 reads SQIVND (reference sequence).

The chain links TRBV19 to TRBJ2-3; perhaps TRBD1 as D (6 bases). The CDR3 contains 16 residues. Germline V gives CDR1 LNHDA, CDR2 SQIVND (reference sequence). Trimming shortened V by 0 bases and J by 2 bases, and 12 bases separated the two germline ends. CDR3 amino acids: CASSIERDISTDTQYF. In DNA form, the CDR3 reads TGTGCCAGTAGTATAGAAAGGGACATCTCCACAGATACGCAGTATTTT.

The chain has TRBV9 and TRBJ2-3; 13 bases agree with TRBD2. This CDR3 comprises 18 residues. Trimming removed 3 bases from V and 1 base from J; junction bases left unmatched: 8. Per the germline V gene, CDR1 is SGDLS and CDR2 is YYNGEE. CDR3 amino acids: CASSARLAGGPGTDTQYF. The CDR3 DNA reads TGTGCCAGCAGCGCACGACTAGCGGGGGGCCCGGGCACAGATACGCAGTATTTT.

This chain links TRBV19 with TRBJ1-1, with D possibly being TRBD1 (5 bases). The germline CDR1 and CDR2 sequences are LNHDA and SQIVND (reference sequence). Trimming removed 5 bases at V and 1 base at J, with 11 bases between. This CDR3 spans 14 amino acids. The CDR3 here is CASSPRQRNTEAFF. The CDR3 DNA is TGTGCCAGTAGTCCAAGACAGAGGAACACTGAAGCTTTCTTT. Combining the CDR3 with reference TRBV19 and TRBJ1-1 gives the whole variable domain DGGITQSPKYLFRKEGQNVTLSCEQNLNHDAMYWYRQDPGQGLRLIYYSQIVNDFQKGDIAEGYSVSREKKESFPLTVTSAQKNPTAFYLCASSPRQRNTEAFFGQGTRLTVV.

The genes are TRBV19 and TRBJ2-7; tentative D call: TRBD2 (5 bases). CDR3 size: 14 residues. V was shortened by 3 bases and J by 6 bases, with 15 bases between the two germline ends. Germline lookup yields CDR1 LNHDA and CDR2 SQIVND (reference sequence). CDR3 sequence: CASSMGVAATEQYF. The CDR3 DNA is TGTGCCAGTAGTATGGGAGTGGCAGCCACCGAGCAGTACTTC.

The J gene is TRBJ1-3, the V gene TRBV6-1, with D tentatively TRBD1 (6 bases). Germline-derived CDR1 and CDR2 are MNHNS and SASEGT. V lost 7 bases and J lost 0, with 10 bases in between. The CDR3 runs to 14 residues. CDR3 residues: CASKGGLSGNTIYF. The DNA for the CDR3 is TGTGCCAGCAAGGGGGGGCTCTCTGGAAACACCATATATTTT.